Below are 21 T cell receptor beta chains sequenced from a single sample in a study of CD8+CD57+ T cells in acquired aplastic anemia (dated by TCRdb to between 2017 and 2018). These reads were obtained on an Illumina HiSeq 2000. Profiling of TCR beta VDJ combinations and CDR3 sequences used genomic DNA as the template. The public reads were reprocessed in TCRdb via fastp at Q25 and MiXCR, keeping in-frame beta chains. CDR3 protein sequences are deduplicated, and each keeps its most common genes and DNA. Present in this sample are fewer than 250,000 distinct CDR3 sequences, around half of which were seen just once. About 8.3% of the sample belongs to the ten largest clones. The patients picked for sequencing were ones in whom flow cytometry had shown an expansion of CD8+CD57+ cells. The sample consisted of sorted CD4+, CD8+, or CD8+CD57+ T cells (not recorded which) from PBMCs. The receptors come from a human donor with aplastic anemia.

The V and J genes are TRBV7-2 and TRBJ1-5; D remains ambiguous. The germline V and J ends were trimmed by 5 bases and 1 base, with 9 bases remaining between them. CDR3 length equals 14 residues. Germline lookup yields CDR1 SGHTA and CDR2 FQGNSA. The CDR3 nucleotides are TGTGCCAGCAGCGCGAATAGGAGCAATCAGCCCCAGCATTTT. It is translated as CASSANRSNQPQHF.

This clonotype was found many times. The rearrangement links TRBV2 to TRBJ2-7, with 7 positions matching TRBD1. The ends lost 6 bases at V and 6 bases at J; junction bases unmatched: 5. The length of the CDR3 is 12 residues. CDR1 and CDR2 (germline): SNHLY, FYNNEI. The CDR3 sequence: CASRETGREQYF. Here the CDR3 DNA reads TGTGCCAGCAGGGAGACAGGGCGCGAGCAGTACTTC.

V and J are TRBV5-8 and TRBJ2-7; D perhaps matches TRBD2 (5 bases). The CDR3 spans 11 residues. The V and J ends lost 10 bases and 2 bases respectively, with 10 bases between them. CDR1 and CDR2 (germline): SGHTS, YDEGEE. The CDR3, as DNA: TGTGCCTGGGCCGGGGCCTACGAGCAGTACTTC. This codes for CAWAGAYEQYF.

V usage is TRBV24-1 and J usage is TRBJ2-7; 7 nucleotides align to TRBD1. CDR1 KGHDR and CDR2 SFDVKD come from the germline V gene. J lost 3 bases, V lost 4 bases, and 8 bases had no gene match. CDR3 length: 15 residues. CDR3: CATSERQGFGYEQYF. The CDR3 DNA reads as TGTGCCACCAGTGAGCGACAGGGTTTCGGCTACGAGCAGTACTTC.

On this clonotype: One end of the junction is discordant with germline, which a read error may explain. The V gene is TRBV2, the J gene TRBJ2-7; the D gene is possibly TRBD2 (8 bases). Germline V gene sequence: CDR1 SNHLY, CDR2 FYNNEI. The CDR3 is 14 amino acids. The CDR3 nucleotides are TGTGCCAGCAATGAAGGGGGCGGGGGGTACGAGCAGTACTTC. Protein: CASNEGGGGYEQYF.

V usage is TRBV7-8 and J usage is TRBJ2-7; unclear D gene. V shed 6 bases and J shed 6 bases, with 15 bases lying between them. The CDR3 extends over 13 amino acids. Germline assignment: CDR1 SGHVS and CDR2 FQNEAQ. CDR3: CASSDVGSIEQYF. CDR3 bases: TGTGCCAGCAGTGATGTGGGGTCTATCGAGCAGTACTTC.

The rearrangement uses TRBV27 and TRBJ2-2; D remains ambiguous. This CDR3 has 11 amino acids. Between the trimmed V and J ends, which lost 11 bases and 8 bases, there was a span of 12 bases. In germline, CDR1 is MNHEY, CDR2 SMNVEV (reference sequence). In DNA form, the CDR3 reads TGTGCCTCCCTGTGGGCGGGGGAGCTGTTTTTT. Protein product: CASLWAGELFF.

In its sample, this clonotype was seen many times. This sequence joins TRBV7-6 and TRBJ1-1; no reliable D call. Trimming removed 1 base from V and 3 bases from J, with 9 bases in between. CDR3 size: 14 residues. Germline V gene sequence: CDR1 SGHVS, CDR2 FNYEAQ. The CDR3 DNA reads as TGTGCCAGCAGCTTAGGTGCGGGGTACACTGAAGCTTTCTTT. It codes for CASSLGAGYTEAFF.

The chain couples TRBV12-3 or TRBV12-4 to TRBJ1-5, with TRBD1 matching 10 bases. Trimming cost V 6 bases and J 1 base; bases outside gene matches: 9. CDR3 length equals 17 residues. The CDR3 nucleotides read TGTGCCAGCAGCCCATTCGCGGGACAGGGGAGCAATCAGCCCCAGCATTTT. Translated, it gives CASSPFAGQGSNQPQHF.

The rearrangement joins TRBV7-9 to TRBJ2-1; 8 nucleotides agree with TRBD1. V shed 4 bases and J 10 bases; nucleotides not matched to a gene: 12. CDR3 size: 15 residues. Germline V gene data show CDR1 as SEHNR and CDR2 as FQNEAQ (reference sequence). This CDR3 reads CASSSGWTGSREQFF. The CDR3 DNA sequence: TGTGCCAGCAGCTCCGGGTGGACAGGGTCGAGGGAGCAGTTCTTC.

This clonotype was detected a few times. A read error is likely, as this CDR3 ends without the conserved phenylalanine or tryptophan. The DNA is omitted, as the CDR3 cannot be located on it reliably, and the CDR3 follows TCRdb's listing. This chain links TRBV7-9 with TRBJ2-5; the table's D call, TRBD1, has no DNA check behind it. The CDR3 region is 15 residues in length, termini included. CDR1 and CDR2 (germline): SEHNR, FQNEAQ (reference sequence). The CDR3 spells CASSLEVTGSSTFGS.

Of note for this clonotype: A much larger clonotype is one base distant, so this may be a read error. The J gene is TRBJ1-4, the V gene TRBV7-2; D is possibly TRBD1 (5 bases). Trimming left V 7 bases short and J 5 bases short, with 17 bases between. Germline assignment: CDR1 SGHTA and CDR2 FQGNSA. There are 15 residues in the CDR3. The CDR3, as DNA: TGTGCCAGCAAAAGGGACGGCGGTCGGAATGAAAAACTGTTTTTT. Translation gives CASKRDGGRNEKLFF.

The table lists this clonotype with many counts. This CDR3 reads CASSFARAGANVLTF. Written as DNA, the CDR3 is TGTGCCAGCAGCTTCGCTCGGGCTGGGGCCAACGTCCTGACTTTC. The V gene is TRBV7-9, the J gene TRBJ2-6; D uncertain. Germline CDR1 reads SEHNR; CDR2 reads FQNEAQ (reference sequence). This CDR3 is 15 amino acids long. V dropped 3 bases and J dropped 2 bases, with 8 bases sitting between them.

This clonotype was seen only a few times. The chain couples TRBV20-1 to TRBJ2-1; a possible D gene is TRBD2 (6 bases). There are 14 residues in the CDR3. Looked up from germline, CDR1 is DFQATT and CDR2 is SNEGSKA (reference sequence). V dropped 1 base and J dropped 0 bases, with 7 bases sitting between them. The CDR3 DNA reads TGCAGTGCTAGAGTGCGGGGCTCCTACAATGAGCAGTTCTTC. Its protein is CSARVRGSYNEQFF.

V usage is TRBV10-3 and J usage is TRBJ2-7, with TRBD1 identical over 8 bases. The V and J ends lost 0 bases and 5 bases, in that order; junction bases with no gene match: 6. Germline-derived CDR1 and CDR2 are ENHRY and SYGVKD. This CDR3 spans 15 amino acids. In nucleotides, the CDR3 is TGTGCCATCAGTGAGTCGCGACTGACAGGGGACGAGCAGTACTTC. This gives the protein CAISESRLTGDEQYF.

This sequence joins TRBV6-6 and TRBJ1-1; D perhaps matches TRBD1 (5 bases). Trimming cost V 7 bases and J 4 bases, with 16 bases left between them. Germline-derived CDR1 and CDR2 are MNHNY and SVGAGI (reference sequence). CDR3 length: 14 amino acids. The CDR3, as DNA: TGTGCCAGCACCCGCGAGCAGGGACCCACTGAAGCTTTCTTT. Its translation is CASTREQGPTEAFF.

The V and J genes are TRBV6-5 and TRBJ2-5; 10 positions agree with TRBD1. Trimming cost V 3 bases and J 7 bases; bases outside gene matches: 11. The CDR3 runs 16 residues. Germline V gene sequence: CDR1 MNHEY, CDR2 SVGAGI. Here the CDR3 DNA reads TGTGCCAGCAGTTATCTCCGGGACAGGGGTGAAGGGACCCAGTACTTC. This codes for CASSYLRDRGEGTQYF.

The CDR3 loop reads CASSQDSPPRQYF. The CDR3, as DNA: TGTGCCAGCAGTCAAGACAGTCCTCCTAGGCAGTACTTC. The chain joins TRBV12-3 or TRBV12-4 to TRBJ2-7; D perhaps matches TRBD1 (5 bases). V was cut by 5 bases and J by 9 bases, with 17 bases left in between. This CDR3 spans 13 amino acids.

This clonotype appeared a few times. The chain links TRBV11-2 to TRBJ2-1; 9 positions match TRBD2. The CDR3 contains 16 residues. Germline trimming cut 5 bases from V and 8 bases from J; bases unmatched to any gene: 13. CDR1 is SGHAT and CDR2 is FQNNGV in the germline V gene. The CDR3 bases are TGTGCCAGCAGCCAAGTAGGCGCGGGAGGGCCCTATGAGCAGTTCTTC. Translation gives CASSQVGAGGPYEQFF.

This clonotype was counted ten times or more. CDR3 nucleotides: TGCAGCGTTGGCGGCTTAAGCTCCTACAATGAGCAGTTCTTC. Encoded protein: CSVGGLSSYNEQFF. The gene calls are TRBV29-1 and TRBJ2-1; no definite D call. This CDR3 contains 14 residues. In germline, CDR1 is SQVTM, CDR2 ANQGSEA. Trimming removed 4 bases at V and 0 bases at J, with 10 bases between.

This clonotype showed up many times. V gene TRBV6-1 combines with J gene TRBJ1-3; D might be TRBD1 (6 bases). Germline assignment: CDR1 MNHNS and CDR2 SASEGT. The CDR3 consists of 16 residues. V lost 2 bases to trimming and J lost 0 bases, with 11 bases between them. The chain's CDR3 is CASSEQSGDSGNTIYF. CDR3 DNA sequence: TGTGCCAGCAGTGAACAGTCAGGGGACTCTGGAAACACCATATATTTT.